This passage covers 13 T cell receptor beta chains from one sample sequenced in a study of blood T cell repertoires in COVID-19. This table comes from immunoSEQ multiplex PCR, and its TCRdb copy is limited to in-frame clones, with some not included. Altogether 180,000 or so clones are present, less than 90% being singletons, with the ten largest covering more than 12%. The specimen was peripheral blood. These receptors originate from a woman in her 70s with COVID-19, enrolled during active disease.

The rearrangement joins TRBV18 to TRBJ1-2; D gene unclear. Germline V gene sequence: CDR1 KGHSH, CDR2 LQKENI. The CDR3 spans 15 residues. The V and J ends lost 4 bases and 2 bases respectively, with 14 bases between them. CDR3 nucleotides: TGTGCCAGCTCACTTTTCGGTGATTCCAACTATGGCTACACCTTC. Translating gives CASSLFGDSNYGYTF.

J is TRBJ2-2 and V is TRBV24-1; 7 bases match TRBD2. The CDR3 covers 14 residues. Germline-derived CDR1 and CDR2 are KGHDR and SFDVKD. Germline trimming cut 5 bases from V and 4 bases from J; bases unmatched to any gene: 3. CDR3 in DNA: TGTGCCACCAGTGCTCCGGGGGGCACCGGGGAGCTGTTTTTT. Translating it yields CATSAPGGTGELFF.

This clone was observed a single time. The rearrangement links TRBV2 to TRBJ1-1; D is unclear. Germline V gene lookup returns CDR1 SNHLY and CDR2 FYNNEI. The CDR3 is 13 amino acids. Trimming removed 4 bases at V and 1 base at J, with 7 bases between. CDR3 residues: CASSGQENTEAFF. The CDR3 bases are TGTGCCAGCAGTGGGCAGGAGAACACTGAAGCTTTCTTT.

This rearrangement joins TRBV27 to TRBJ2-5; TRBD2 agrees at 8 bases. Germline V gives CDR1 MNHEY, CDR2 SMNVEV (reference sequence). This CDR3 is built from 14 residues. The V and J ends lost 2 bases and 5 bases, in that order; junction bases with no gene match: 4. CDR3 sequence (DNA): TGTGCCAGCAGTTTACACCGACTAGCGGAGACCCAGTACTTC. This sequence encodes CASSLHRLAETQYF.

The V call is TRBV3-1 (or the pseudogene TRBV3-2), the J call TRBJ2-7, with 11 bases that match TRBD2. The CDR3 loop spans 15 amino acids. The ends lost 8 bases at V and 3 bases at J; junction bases unmatched: 9. Germline V gene lookup returns CDR1 LGHDT and CDR2 YNNKEL (reference sequence). CDR3 coding DNA: TGTGCCAGCGGAACGGGACTAGCGGCTTACTACGAGCAGTACTTC. Amino acids: CASGTGLAAYYEQYF.

This sequence joins TRBV11-3 and TRBJ2-2, with no clear D. Deletions cut 1 base from V and 2 bases from J, with 5 bases between. CDR1 and CDR2 (germline): SGHNT, YENEEA. There are 14 residues in the CDR3. In nucleotides, the CDR3 is TGTGCCAGCAGCTTAGGAGGAAACACCGGGGAGCTGTTTTTT. This translates into CASSLGGNTGELFF.

CDR3 sequence: CASSPRPNVSEQYV. The CDR3 DNA reads TGTGCCAGCAGCCCTCGTCCTAACGTTAGCGAGCAGTACGTC. The V call is TRBV14, the J call TRBJ2-7; D ambiguous. Germline loops: CDR1 SGHDN, CDR2 FVKESK. Trimming pared 4 bases from V and 6 bases from J, leaving 16 bases between. This CDR3 is built from 14 residues.

The chain uses TRBV6-5 and TRBJ2-1, with D maybe TRBD2 (5 bases). The V and J ends lost 5 bases and 7 bases respectively, with 15 bases between them. This CDR3 has 14 residues. Germline lookup yields CDR1 MNHEY and CDR2 SVGAGI. This chain's CDR3 is CASSPFRGSNEQFF. In DNA form, the CDR3 reads TGTGCCAGCAGTCCCTTCCGAGGGTCGAATGAGCAGTTCTTC.

The chain links TRBV20-1 to TRBJ1-1; no firm D call. The CDR3 contains 11 residues. Germline V CDR1 and CDR2: DFQATT, SNEGSKA (reference sequence). V was clipped by 5 bases and J by 0 bases, with 4 bases between them. CDR3 residues: CSAYMNTEAFF. DNA for the CDR3: TGCAGTGCTTATATGAACACTGAAGCTTTCTTT.

The rearrangement uses TRBV27 and TRBJ1-2; 7 positions agree with TRBD1. V gave up 5 bases and J gave up 2 bases; unmatched junction bases: 8. CDR1 and CDR2 from the germline V gene are MNHEY and SMNVEV (reference sequence). The CDR3 length is 15 residues. CDR3 sequence (DNA): TGTGCCAGCAGTAGCCGAAACAGGGGAAACTATGGCTACACCTTC. This codes for CASSSRNRGNYGYTF.

Notes on this clone: The limits of the CDR3 on the DNA are not certain, so only TCRdb's listed CDR3 is given. The V call is TRBV28, the J call TRBJ2-5; the table's D call TRBD1 went unverified against the DNA. Germline CDR1 MDHEN, CDR2 SYDVKM. The CDR3 is 16 amino acids in total, end residues counted. CDR3 amino acids: CASSSSGQGAGETQYF.

The gene calls are TRBV5-4 and TRBJ2-2; tentatively, D is TRBD1 (5 bases). With 5 bases removed from V and 1 base from J, the gap between germline ends came to 9 bases. The CDR3 is 14 residues long. Germline loops: CDR1 SGHNT, CDR2 YYREEE (reference sequence). The CDR3 DNA follows: TGTGCCAGCAGGAAAACAGGGAACACCGGGGAGCTGTTTTTT. It encodes CASRKTGNTGELFF.

The chain has TRBV19 and TRBJ2-2; 9 nucleotides match TRBD1. V dropped 4 bases and J dropped 1; count of bases not matched to a gene: 1. Germline V lookup: CDR1 LNHDA, CDR2 SQIVND (reference sequence). The CDR3 is 15 amino acids. The CDR3 reads CASSRDRVNTGELFF. The DNA of the CDR3 is TGTGCCAGTAGTAGGGACAGGGTGAACACCGGGGAGCTGTTTTTT.